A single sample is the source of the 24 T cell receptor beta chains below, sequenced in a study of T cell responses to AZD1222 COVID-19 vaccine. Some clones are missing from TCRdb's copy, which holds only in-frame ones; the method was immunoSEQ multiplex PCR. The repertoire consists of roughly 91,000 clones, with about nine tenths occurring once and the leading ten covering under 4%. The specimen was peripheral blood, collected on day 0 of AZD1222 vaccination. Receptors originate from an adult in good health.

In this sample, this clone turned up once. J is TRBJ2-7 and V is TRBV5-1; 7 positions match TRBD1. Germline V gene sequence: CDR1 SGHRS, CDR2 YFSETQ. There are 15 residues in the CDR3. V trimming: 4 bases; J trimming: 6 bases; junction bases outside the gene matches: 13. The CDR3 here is CASSVDPEGGAEQYF. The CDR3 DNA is TGCGCCAGCAGCGTGGACCCAGAAGGGGGCGCCGAGCAGTACTTC.

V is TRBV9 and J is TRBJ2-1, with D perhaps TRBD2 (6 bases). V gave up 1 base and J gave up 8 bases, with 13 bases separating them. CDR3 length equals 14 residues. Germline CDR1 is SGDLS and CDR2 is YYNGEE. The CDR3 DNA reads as TGTGCCAGCAGCGTACGCGGGACTTTCCATGAGCAGTTCTTC. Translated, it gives CASSVRGTFHEQFF.

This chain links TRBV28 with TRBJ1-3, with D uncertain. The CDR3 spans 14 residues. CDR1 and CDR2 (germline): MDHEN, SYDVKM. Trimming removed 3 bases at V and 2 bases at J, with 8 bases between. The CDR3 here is CASSLSITGNTIYF. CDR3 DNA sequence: TGTGCCAGCAGTTTGAGTATCACTGGAAACACCATATATTTT.

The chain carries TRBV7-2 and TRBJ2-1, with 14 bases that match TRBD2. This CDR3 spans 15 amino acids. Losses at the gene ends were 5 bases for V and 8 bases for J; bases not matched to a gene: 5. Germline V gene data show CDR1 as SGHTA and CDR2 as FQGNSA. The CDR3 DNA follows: TGTGCCAGCAGCCCGACTAGCGGGAGGGCCGATGAGCAGTTCTTC. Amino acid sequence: CASSPTSGRADEQFF.

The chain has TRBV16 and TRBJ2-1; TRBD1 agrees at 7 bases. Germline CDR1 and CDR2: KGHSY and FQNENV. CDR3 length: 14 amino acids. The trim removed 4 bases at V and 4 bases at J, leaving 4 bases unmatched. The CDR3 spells CASSPWDRYNEQFF. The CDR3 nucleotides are TGTGCCAGCAGCCCCTGGGACAGATACAATGAGCAGTTCTTC. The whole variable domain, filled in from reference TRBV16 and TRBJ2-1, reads GEEVAQTPKHLVRGEGQKAKLYCAPIKGHSYVFWYQQVLKNEFKFLISFQNENVFDETGMPKERFSAKCLPNSPCSLEIQATKLEDSAVYFCASSPWDRYNEQFFGPGTRLTVL.

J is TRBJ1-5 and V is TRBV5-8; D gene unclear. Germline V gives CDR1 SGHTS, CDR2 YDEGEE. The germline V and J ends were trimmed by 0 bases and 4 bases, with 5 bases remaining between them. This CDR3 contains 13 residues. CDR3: CASSLVRNQPQHF. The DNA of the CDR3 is TGTGCCAGCAGCTTGGTCAGAAATCAGCCCCAGCATTTT.

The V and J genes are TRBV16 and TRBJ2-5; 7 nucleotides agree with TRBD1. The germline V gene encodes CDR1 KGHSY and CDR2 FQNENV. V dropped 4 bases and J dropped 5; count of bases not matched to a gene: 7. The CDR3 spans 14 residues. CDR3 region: CASSRKGAAETQYF. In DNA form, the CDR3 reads TGTGCCAGCAGCCGCAAGGGGGCGGCCGAGACCCAGTACTTC.

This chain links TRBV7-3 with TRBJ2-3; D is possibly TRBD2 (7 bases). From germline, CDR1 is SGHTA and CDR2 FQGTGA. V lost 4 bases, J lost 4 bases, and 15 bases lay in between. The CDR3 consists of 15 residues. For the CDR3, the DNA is TGTGCCAGCAGCTCACAGGGCGGGAGTGCAGATACGCAGTATTTT. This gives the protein CASSSQGGSADTQYF.

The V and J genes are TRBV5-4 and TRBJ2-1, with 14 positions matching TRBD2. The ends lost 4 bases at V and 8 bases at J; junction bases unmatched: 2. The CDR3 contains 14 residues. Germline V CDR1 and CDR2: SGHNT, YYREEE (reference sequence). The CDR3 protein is CASSGGLAGDEQFF. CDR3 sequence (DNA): TGTGCCAGCAGCGGGGGACTAGCGGGAGATGAGCAGTTCTTC.

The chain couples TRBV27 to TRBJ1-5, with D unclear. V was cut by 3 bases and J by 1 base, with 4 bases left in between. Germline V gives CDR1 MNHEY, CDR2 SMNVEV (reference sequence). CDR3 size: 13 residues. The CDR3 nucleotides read TGTGCCAGCAGTTTGGGCAGCAATCAGCCCCAGCATTTT. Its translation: CASSLGSNQPQHF.

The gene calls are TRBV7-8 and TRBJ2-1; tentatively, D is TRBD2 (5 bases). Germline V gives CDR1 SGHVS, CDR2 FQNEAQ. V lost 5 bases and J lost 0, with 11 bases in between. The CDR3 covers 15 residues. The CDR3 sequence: CASSAGTSSYNEQFF. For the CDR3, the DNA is TGTGCCAGCAGCGCGGGTACAAGCTCCTACAATGAGCAGTTCTTC.

CDR3 region: CASSTGGTGRLNYGYTF. The CDR3 bases are TGTGCCAGCAGCACAGGGGGGACAGGTCGCTTGAACTATGGCTACACCTTC. This rearrangement joins TRBV9 to TRBJ1-2, with 8 bases matching TRBD1. The CDR3 sequence is 17 residues long. Germline V gene data show CDR1 as SGDLS and CDR2 as YYNGEE. The J segment lost 2 bases and the V segment lost 4 bases, leaving 13 bases of the junction unmatched.

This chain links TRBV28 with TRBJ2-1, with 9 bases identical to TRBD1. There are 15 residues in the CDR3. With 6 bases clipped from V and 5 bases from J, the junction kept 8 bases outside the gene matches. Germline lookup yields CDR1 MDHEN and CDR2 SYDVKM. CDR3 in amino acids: CASSPTGQGNNEQFF. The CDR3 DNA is TGTGCCAGCAGCCCTACGGGACAGGGAAACAATGAGCAGTTCTTC.

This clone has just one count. The CDR3 loop is CASSATWTFNEQFF. CDR3 bases: TGCGCCAGCAGCGCCACCTGGACCTTCAATGAGCAGTTCTTC. The chain couples TRBV5-1 to TRBJ2-1; D unresolved. This CDR3 spans 14 amino acids. Germline V gene sequence: CDR1 SGHRS, CDR2 YFSETQ. V was pared by 4 bases and J by 6 bases, with 14 bases between.

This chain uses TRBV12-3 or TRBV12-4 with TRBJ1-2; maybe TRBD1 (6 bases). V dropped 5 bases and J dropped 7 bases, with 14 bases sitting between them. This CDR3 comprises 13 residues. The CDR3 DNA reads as TGTGCCAGCAGTAGTATAACAGGGTTTGGCTACACCTTC. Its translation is CASSSITGFGYTF.

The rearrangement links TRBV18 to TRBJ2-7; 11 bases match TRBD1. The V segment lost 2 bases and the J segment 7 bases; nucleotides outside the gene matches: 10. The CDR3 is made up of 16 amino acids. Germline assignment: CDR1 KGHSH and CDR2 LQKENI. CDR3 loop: CASSPEGTGGNWEQYF. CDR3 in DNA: TGTGCCAGCTCACCAGAGGGGACAGGGGGTAATTGGGAGCAGTACTTC.

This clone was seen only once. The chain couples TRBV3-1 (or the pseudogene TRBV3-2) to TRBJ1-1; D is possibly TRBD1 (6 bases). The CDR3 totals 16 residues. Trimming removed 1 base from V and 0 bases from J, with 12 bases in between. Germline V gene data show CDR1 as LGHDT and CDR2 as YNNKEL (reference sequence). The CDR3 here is CASSQVTGKLNTEAFF. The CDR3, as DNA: TGTGCCAGCAGCCAAGTGACAGGAAAACTGAACACTGAAGCTTTCTTT.

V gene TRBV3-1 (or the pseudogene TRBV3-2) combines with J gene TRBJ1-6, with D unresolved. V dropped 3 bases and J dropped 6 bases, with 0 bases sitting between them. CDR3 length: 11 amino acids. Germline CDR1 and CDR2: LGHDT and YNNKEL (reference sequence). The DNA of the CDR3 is TGTGCCAGCAGCCATAATTCACCCCTCCACTTT. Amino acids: CASSHNSPLHF.

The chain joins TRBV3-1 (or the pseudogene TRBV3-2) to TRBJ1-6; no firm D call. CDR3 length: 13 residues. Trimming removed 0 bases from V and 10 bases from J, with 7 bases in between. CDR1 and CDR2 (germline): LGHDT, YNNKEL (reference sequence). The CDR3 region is CASSQDRRSPLHF. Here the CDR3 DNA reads TGTGCCAGCAGCCAAGATAGGCGATCACCCCTCCACTTT.

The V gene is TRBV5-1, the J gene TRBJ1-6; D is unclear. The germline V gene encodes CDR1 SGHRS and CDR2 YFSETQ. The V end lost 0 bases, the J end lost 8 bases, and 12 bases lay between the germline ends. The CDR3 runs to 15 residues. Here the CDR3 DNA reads TGCGCCAGCAGCTTGGTACCGAACGTTGATTCACCCCTCCACTTT. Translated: CASSLVPNVDSPLHF.

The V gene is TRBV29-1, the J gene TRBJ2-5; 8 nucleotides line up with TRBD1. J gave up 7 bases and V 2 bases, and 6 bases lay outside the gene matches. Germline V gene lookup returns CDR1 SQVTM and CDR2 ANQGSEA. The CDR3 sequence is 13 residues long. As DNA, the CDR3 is TGCAGCGTTGAATTGGACAGGGCCTCGACCCAGTACTTC. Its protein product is CSVELDRASTQYF.

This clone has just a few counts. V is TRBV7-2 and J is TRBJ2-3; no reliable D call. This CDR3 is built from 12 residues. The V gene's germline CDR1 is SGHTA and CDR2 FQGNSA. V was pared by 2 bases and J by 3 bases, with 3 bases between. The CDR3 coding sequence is TGTGCCAGCAGCTTATTGACAGATACGCAGTATTTT. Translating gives CASSLLTDTQYF.

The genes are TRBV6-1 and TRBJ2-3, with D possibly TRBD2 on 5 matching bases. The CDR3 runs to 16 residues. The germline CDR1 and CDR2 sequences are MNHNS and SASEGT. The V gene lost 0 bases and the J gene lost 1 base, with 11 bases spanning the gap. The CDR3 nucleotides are TGTGCCAGCAGTGAAGCGCTAGGTAGCGGCACAGATACGCAGTATTTT. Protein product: CASSEALGSGTDTQYF.

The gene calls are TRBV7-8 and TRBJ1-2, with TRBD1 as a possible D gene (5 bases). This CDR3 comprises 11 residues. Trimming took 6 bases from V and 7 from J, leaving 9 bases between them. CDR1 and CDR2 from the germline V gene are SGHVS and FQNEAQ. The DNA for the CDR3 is TGTGCCAGCAGTCAGGGTTCTGGCTACACCTTC. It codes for CASSQGSGYTF. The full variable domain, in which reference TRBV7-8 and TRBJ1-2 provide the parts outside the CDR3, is GAGVSQSPRYKVAKRGQDVALRCDPISGHVSLFWYQQALGQGPEFLTYFQNEAQLDKSGLPSDRFFAERPEGSVSTLKIQRTQQEDSAVYLCASSQGSGYTFGSGTRLTVV.